This TCR beta chain was retrieved from a study of radiation and T cells in renal cell carcinoma. This clone was seen just once. Assay: immunoSEQ multiplex PCR; the TCRdb copy retains only in-frame clones and omits some. Among 110,000 to 150,000 clones listed, approximately 87% were seen once. V was pared by 4 bases and J by 0 bases, with 19 bases between. This CDR3 contains 17 residues. Germline V gene lookup returns CDR1 SGDLS and CDR2 YYNGEE. The time point is: baseline pretreatment blood. Treatment reported: 15 Gy SBRT to primary tumor, nephrectomy 4 weeks later. The chain employs TRBV9 and TRBJ1-1; possible D gene TRBD1, 6 bases. The sample was blood, taken from a patient whose treatment included radiotherapy and nephrectomy. The receptor's source is a woman between 45 and 60 years old with renal cell carcinoma. The CDR3 DNA reads TGTGCCAGCAGCTTGGCGAGGGGGTACCTAGTGAACACTGAAGCTTTCTTT. Its protein product is CASSLARGYLVNTEAFF.